This T cell receptor (beta chain) comes out of a study of tumor-infiltrating lymphocytes in primary liver carcinoma. For the study at large: The patient population consisted of men and women between 30 and 69 years of age. Study results and caveats: Tumors and blood were compared for top-250-clone fraction, and tumors had the significantly higher value (p = 0.039).

A remark on this clonotype: Its antigen is still unknown. Germline and junction disagree at one end, which may indicate a read error.

From about 0.5 ug of total RNA, TCR beta-specific cDNA was reverse-transcribed using a constant-region primer. Investigators got TCR beta libraries out of three nested multiplex PCR rounds, done with slightly modified ARM-PCR. Running nine to ten cycles apiece, the first two PCR rounds relied on TRBV1-TRBV30 forward primers together with a C-beta reverse primer. Via MiXCR, TCRdb re-called the multiplex PCR reads, giving one row per CDR3 protein. The table lists around 81,000 distinct CDR3 sequences, 60% to 80% of them singletons, with roughly 15% in the top ten. From germline, CDR1 is SGHAT and CDR2 FQNNGV. This CDR3 has 15 amino acids. Bulk tissue was left unsorted, and RNA and DNA were co-extracted from 20-30 mg of it.

Sequencing was done on a sample of liver tumor tissue from sampling region 4. The subset: tumor region T4, right-lateral pole. The chain carries TRBV11-2 and TRBJ2-3, with 11 bases aligning to TRBD2. This TCR was recovered from a woman in her sixties or seventies with primary liver carcinoma and hepatitis B virus infection. As DNA, the CDR3 is TGTCCCAGCAGTCCTGGACTAGCGGGCCCAGATACGCCGTATTTT. Its protein is CPSSPGLAGPDTPYF.